A selection of T cell receptor beta chains follows, all from one sample in a study of breast tumors, draining lymph nodes, adjacent tissues. MiXCR was run by TCRdb on the multiplex PCR reads, yielding one entry per CDR3 protein. This table holds over 60,000 distinct CDR3 sequences, 45% to 60% found once. Sequencing was done on a sample of breast tumor tissue. These receptors came from a female donor with breast cancer. Some clones in this sample may be carry-over from other donors' samples. Each CDR3 is given with its conserved first and last residue. The order of the fields is V gene, D gene, J gene, CDR3 protein. A D gene is named only where the DNA matches it firmly.

TRBV4-3,TRBD2,TRBJ2-7,CASSQGTSGIDEQYF
TRBV2,-,TRBJ1-5,CASRAELGNQPQHF
TRBV24-1,-,TRBJ1-5,CATSNGNQPQHF
TRBV12-3/TRBV12-4,TRBD1,TRBJ1-2,CASSFPDRGYGYTF
TRBV2,-,TRBJ2-6,CASSGGVSGANVLTF
TRBV12-3/TRBV12-4,-,TRBJ1-5,CASSPLGSNQPQHF
TRBV4-3,-,TRBJ2-5,CASSPTLGSQETQYF
TRBV29-1,-,TRBJ2-3,CSFGGASTDTQYF
TRBV6-5,TRBD2,TRBJ2-3,CASSPLAGVITDTQYF
TRBV7-7,-,TRBJ2-2,CASSLESGITGRLFF
TRBV20-1,-,TRBJ2-3,CSAITSTDTQYF
TRBV11-2,-,TRBJ2-7,CASSLGVGRYEQYF
TRBV10-3,TRBD1,TRBJ2-5,CAISEEGTGKETQYF
TRBV12-3/TRBV12-4,-,TRBJ1-5,CASSFTSDQPQHF
TRBV4-1,-,TRBJ1-2,CASSALGGGARGYTF
TRBV7-2,TRBD2,TRBJ2-5,CASSLDPLTLVGGRETQYF
TRBV2,-,TRBJ1-2,CASSARDRGDYGYTF
TRBV2,-,TRBJ2-7,CASSGDSYEQYF
TRBV29-1,TRBD2,TRBJ2-7,CSVEVKGLREQYF
TRBV20-1,TRBD2,TRBJ2-1,CSARGGDNEQFF
TRBV14,-,TRBJ2-5,CASSQAGGLQETQYF
TRBV9,-,TRBJ1-3,CASSVDRAQGNTIYF
TRBV15,TRBD1,TRBJ2-7,CATSSGPGTGTNEQYF
TRBV20-1,-,TRBJ1-2,CSAKGDTF
TRBV20-1,TRBD1,TRBJ1-4,CSAHRQGDSEKLFF
TRBV10-3,-,TRBJ2-5,CAIIPSRATGDQETQYF
TRBV7-8,-,TRBJ1-2,CASSFGQYGYTF
TRBV7-6,TRBD1,TRBJ2-7,CASSLGVGTGLSYEQYF
TRBV9,-,TRBJ1-3,CASSVDWGTRNTIYF
TRBV5-1,TRBD2,TRBJ2-2,CASSATSGTGELFF
TRBV12-3/TRBV12-4,TRBD1,TRBJ1-3,CASRTNRGGDTIYF
TRBV6-1,TRBD1,TRBJ1-2,CASSPGTGNVDGYTF
TRBV2,TRBD2,TRBJ2-5,CASSEGGSGAQETQYF
TRBV6-5,TRBD1,TRBJ1-2,CASSYQGQGPGYTF
TRBV7-9,TRBD2,TRBJ2-2,CASSAGLAGRNTGELFF
TRBV7-8,-,TRBJ2-7,CASSPGGGSYEQYF
TRBV9,-,TRBJ2-1,CASSLEFGEQFF
TRBV4-1,TRBD1,TRBJ2-1,CASSQGQGSYNEQFF
TRBV20-1,TRBD2,TRBJ2-5,CSARDLVAGRRETQYF
TRBV20-1,-,TRBJ2-7,CSAWGGGSVSYEQYF
TRBV20-1,TRBD2,TRBJ2-5,CSAPLAGGSQETQYF
TRBV27,TRBD1,TRBJ1-4,CASSCLPGQPATNEKLFF
TRBV2,TRBD2,TRBJ2-2,CASSLTSGAGELFF
TRBV19,TRBD1,TRBJ2-2,CASSPDRGLMNTGELFF
TRBV2,-,TRBJ2-3,CASSDSEAESTDTQYF
TRBV20-1,-,TRBJ2-7,CSVRARGLYEQYF
TRBV29-1,-,TRBJ2-7,CSPTVGPYEQYF
TRBV20-1,-,TRBJ2-7,CSARDVQGSDYEQYF
TRBV9,TRBD1,TRBJ2-2,CASSVVGTEHRGAVF
TRBV2,TRBD2,TRBJ2-1,CASMAGLAGTNEQFF
TRBV5-8,TRBD1,TRBJ2-6,CASSQQGALPSGANVLTF